This T cell receptor (beta chain) came from a study of cytomegalovirus exposure and HLA in healthy donors. Germline V lookup: CDR1 SGDLS, CDR2 YYNGEE. J lost 3 bases, V lost 3 bases, and 6 bases had no gene match. The CDR3 totals 15 residues. The PCR had 60 Vbeta and 13 Jbeta primers. TCRdb's table, derived via immunoSEQ multiplex PCR, lists solely in-frame clones and lacks some. This repertoire shows roughly 100,000 clones, more than 75% found once; its top ten account for 10% to 13%. General study findings and limits: Under in vitro conditions, a few CMV-associated chains were confirmed as specific for CMV antigens. Reports showed the classifier diagnosing cytomegalovirus status with high specificity and sensitivity.

Points on this clone: Its antigen is still unknown.

The V call is TRBV9, the J call TRBJ1-2; TRBD1 matches at 9 bases. This receptor was taken from a woman aged 18-29 years in good health and CMV-seropositive. The material sequenced was PBMCs. Here the CDR3 DNA reads TGTGCCAGCAGCGCTCCGGGACAGGGCGACTATGGCTACACCTTC. This encodes CASSAPGQGDYGYTF.